The entry below describes one TCR beta chain. The CDR3 is made up of 13 amino acids. V was pared by 5 bases and J by 0 bases, with 7 bases between. CDR1 is SGHVS and CDR2 is FNYEAQ in the germline V gene. This entry belongs to a study of blood T cell repertoires in COVID-19. Overall study: Nucleic acid was either cDNA or gDNA, and it came from T cells, B-cell-depleted T cells, or PBMCs.

Profiling relied on immunoSEQ multiplex PCR, and the TCRdb table lists in-frame clones only, not all of them. The sample yields tens of thousands of clones, 75% to 80% seen once. The chain couples TRBV7-6 to TRBJ1-2; D gene uncertain. What was sequenced was peripheral blood. This receptor was taken from a man aged 65 to 85 with active or convalescent COVID-19. This CDR3 is CASSRTSNYGYTF. CDR3 nucleotides: TGTGCCAGCAGCCGGACTTCTAACTATGGCTACACCTTC. Full variable domain (outside the CDR3, taken from reference TRBV7-6 and TRBJ1-2): GAGVSQSPRYKVTKRGQDVALRCDPISGHVSLYWYRQALGQGPEFLTYFNYEAQQDKSGLPNDRFSAERPEGSISTLTIQRTEQRDSAMYRCASSRTSNYGYTFGSGTRLTVV.